This T cell receptor beta chain appears in the sequencing data of a study of shared clonotypes between healthy human individuals. Using immunoSEQ multiplex PCR, the repertoire was profiled, and TCRdb retains in-frame clones only, with some absent. The sample has some 1,900,000 clones; approximately 95% are singletons. Concerning this clone: The antigen is not known.

Naive CD8 populations comprised CD45RO-negative cells positively selected for CCR7, excluding terminally differentiated effector memory CD45RA+ cells. This CDR3 is built from 11 residues. Germline V gives CDR1 DFQATT, CDR2 SNEGSKA (reference sequence). General study results and limits: An effect of sequencing depth on clonotype sharing among donors was expected. Some naive CD4 clonotypes, roughly 4.5%, turned up in common across a handful of donors.

The source is a man between 18 and 29 years old in good health. The V gene is TRBV20-1, the J gene TRBJ1-1; D is ambiguous. Sample: naive CD8+ T cells sorted from blood. CDR3 nucleotides: TGCAGCTCCACACAGAACACTGAAGCTTTCTTT. As protein: CSSTQNTEAFF.